Shown below are 4 T cell receptor beta chains from a single sample sequenced in a study of cytomegalovirus exposure and HLA in healthy donors listed by TCRdb under 2017. The library was generated by the immunoSEQ multiplex PCR assay. For the multiplex PCR, a mixture combining 60 forward primers for TCR Vbeta segments and 13 reverse primers for TCR Jbeta segments was used. Entries here come from immuneACCESS through TCRdb and include only in-frame sequences with V and J called. Some clones fail to appear in such tables; in the studies checked, an unresolved V gene covers under half of the shortfall, and the cause of the remainder is unknown. The sample table lists under 200,000 clones, around 80% of them with a count of one. In total, the top ten clones hold 5.7% of the sample. Specimen: PBMCs. The receptors shown here come from a man aged 35-49 years in good health and CMV-seronegative.

The chain has TRBV21-1 and TRBJ2-2; TRBD2, as called in the table, went unchecked against the DNA. TRBV21-1 is recorded as a pseudogene. The CDR3 spans 16 residues. The CDR3 coding sequence is TGTGCCAGCAGCGCTTCGGGACTTTTCTACACCGGGGAGCTGTTTTTT. This sequence encodes CASSASGLFYTGELFF.

The genes are TRBV4-3 and TRBJ2-2; TRBD2 agrees at 8 bases. Germline lookup yields CDR1 LGHNA and CDR2 YSLEER. This CDR3 has 17 amino acids. The junction had 4 bases not matched to a gene; V was cut back by 0 bases and J by 1 base. CDR3 protein: CASSQDLSGGNTGELFF. CDR3 coding DNA: TGCGCCAGCAGCCAAGATCTAAGCGGGGGGAACACCGGGGAGCTGTTTTTT.

The rearrangement joins TRBV5-4 to TRBJ1-4, with D perhaps matching TRBD1 (5 bases). The CDR3 spans 14 residues. The germline V gene has CDR1 SGHNT and CDR2 YYREEE (reference sequence). Deletions cut 4 bases from V and 5 bases from J, with 12 bases between. CDR3 coding DNA: TGTGCCAGCAGCCCGGGGGAAAGGAATGAAAAACTGTTTTTT. It encodes CASSPGERNEKLFF.

This rearrangement joins TRBV6-6 to TRBJ2-1, with 11 bases lining up with TRBD1. With V trimmed by 2 bases and J by 8 bases, 2 bases remained unmatched. Germline CDR1 is MNHNY and CDR2 is SVGAGI (reference sequence). The CDR3 extends over 14 amino acids. The CDR3 nucleotides read TGTGCCAGCAGTTACGGGACAGGGGGGTATGAGCAGTTCTTC. Protein: CASSYGTGGYEQFF.